This passage covers 27 T cell receptor beta chains from one sample sequenced in a study of blood T cell repertoires in COVID-19. Clones were read by immunoSEQ multiplex PCR, and TCRdb kept only the in-frame ones, dropping some. Found here are under 65,000 clones, roughly 87% of them singletons; the top ten hold 5.1%. Sequencing input: peripheral blood. The receptors were gathered from a man older than 75 in a cohort sampled during active COVID-19.

This rearrangement joins TRBV7-9 to TRBJ1-3; TRBD1 matches 7 bases. Germline V gene data show CDR1 as SEHNR and CDR2 as FQNEAQ (reference sequence). This CDR3 comprises 16 residues. The J segment lost 0 bases and the V segment lost 5 bases, leaving 7 bases of the junction unmatched. The CDR3 coding sequence is TGTGCCAGCAGCCAACAGGGGACGCTCTCTGGAAACACCATATATTTT. Residues: CASSQQGTLSGNTIYF.

V is TRBV30 and J is TRBJ2-5; 13 bases map to TRBD2. Germline V lookup: CDR1 GTSNPN, CDR2 SVGIG (reference sequence). Trimming at V came to 2 bases and at J to 4 bases, leaving 7 bases not matched to a gene. CDR3 length equals 16 residues. Written as DNA, the CDR3 is TGTGCCTGGAGTTCCGGGACTAGCGGGATAGGAGAGACCCAGTACTTC. Its protein is CAWSSGTSGIGETQYF.

V gene TRBV4-3 combines with J gene TRBJ2-7; D is perhaps TRBD1 (5 bases). The CDR3 loop spans 13 amino acids. Trimming took off 0 bases at V and 3 bases at J, with 6 bases between the two ends. Germline-derived CDR1 and CDR2 are LGHNA and YSLEER. CDR3: CASSQDQGYEQYF. The CDR3 nucleotides are TGCGCCAGCAGCCAAGATCAGGGCTACGAGCAGTACTTC.

The rearrangement joins TRBV11-2 to TRBJ2-1, with D possibly TRBD2 on 5 matching bases. V lost 0 bases and J 3 bases, leaving 12 bases between the germline ends. The CDR3 has 16 amino acids. Germline V gene data show CDR1 as SGHAT and CDR2 as FQNNGV. The CDR3 sequence: CASSLDTLANYNEQFF. The CDR3, as DNA: TGTGCCAGCAGCTTAGACACGCTAGCCAACTACAATGAGCAGTTCTTC.

The rearrangement uses TRBV7-3 and TRBJ2-3; 9 bases agree with TRBD2. Germline loops: CDR1 SGHTA, CDR2 FQGTGA. This CDR3 has 13 residues. Germline trimming cut 8 bases from V and 5 bases from J; bases unmatched to any gene: 5. As DNA, the CDR3 is TGTGCCAGCGGCGGGGGGGCCGGAGATACGCAGTATTTT. It translates to CASGGGAGDTQYF.

A single count supports this clone. This same CDR3 is encoded by further DNA sequences in the sample. The rearrangement links TRBV29-1 to TRBJ2-7, with D tentatively TRBD1 (6 bases). Trimming took off 6 bases at V and 6 bases at J, with 9 bases between the two ends. The length of the CDR3 is 10 residues. Germline V gene sequence: CDR1 SQVTM, CDR2 ANQGSEA. The CDR3: CSVRQAEQYF. The CDR3 nucleotides are TGCAGCGTCCGACAGGCCGAGCAGTACTTC.

The chain couples TRBV5-1 to TRBJ2-3; the match to TRBD2 covers 12 bases. The germline V gene encodes CDR1 SGHRS and CDR2 YFSETQ. This CDR3 is 15 amino acids long. V lost 5 bases to trimming and J lost 6 bases; unmatched junction nucleotides: 7. The CDR3 sequence is CASRPSGGAVDTQYF. The CDR3 DNA reads TGCGCCAGCAGACCTAGCGGGGGGGCCGTCGATACGCAGTATTTT.

This chain uses TRBV7-9 with TRBJ2-1; the match to TRBD2 covers 10 bases. Germline V gene data show CDR1 as SEHNR and CDR2 as FQNEAQ (reference sequence). This CDR3 has 16 residues. V lost 6 bases and J lost 9; bases outside the gene matches: 14. CDR3 nucleotide sequence: TGTGCCAGCAGTCCCGCGGGGCTAGCGGGAGCGGGTGAGCAGTTCTTC. Residues: CASSPAGLAGAGEQFF.

This chain links TRBV9 with TRBJ2-3; 8 positions match TRBD1. Trimming cost V 1 base and J 4 bases; bases outside gene matches: 11. The CDR3 is made up of 17 amino acids. In germline, CDR1 is SGDLS, CDR2 YYNGEE. CDR3 coding DNA: TGTGCCAGCAGCGTATCCCCGCCAGGGGGCAGCTCAGATACGCAGTATTTT. It is translated as CASSVSPPGGSSDTQYF. The variable domain in full, completed from reference TRBV9 and TRBJ2-3, reads DSGVTQTPKHLITATGQRVTLRCSPRSGDLSVYWYQQSLDQGLQFLIQYYNGEERAKGNILERFSAQQFPDLHSELNLSSLELGDSALYFCASSVSPPGGSSDTQYFGPGTRLTVL.

V usage is TRBV12-5 and J usage is TRBJ2-5; tentatively, D is TRBD2 (5 bases). V lost 4 bases, J lost 5 bases, and 17 bases lay in between. CDR1 is LGHNT and CDR2 is FRNRAP in the germline V gene. This CDR3 has 15 amino acids. As DNA, the CDR3 is TGTGCTAGTGGTTCCCCCTTCGACTACGCGGAGACCCAGTACTTC. It encodes CASGSPFDYAETQYF.

V and J are TRBV6-5 and TRBJ1-4; 9 bases line up with TRBD1. The germline CDR1 and CDR2 sequences are MNHEY and SVGAGI. V gave up 2 bases and J gave up 8 bases; unmatched junction bases: 9. The CDR3 has 16 residues. CDR3 nucleotide sequence: TGTGCCAGCAGTTACCAAGGACAGGGGAATGGGGAAAAACTGTTTTTT. Amino acids: CASSYQGQGNGEKLFF.

The chain uses TRBV10-2 and TRBJ1-4; 9 positions agree with TRBD1. V was pared by 7 bases and J by 8 bases, with 8 bases of the junction left unmatched. Germline values: CDR1 WSHSY, CDR2 SAAADI. CDR3 size: 14 residues. The CDR3 spells CASKQTGGEEKLFF. Written as DNA, the CDR3 is TGCGCCAGCAAACAGACAGGGGGAGAAGAAAAACTGTTTTTT.

The table lists this clone with a count of one. V usage is TRBV12-3 or TRBV12-4 and J usage is TRBJ2-5; D might be TRBD2 (6 bases). Trimming removed 6 bases from V and 5 bases from J, with 13 bases in between. The CDR3 covers 13 residues. The DNA for the CDR3 is TGTGCCAGCAGAGCGGGCGGGGTGGAGACCCAGTACTTC. Encoded protein: CASRAGGVETQYF.

This clone is a singleton in its sample. This chain connects TRBV5-6 to TRBJ1-2; 9 bases align to TRBD1. Germline assignment: CDR1 SGHDT and CDR2 YYEEEE. The ends lost 4 bases at V and 4 bases at J; junction bases unmatched: 11. The CDR3 length is 16 residues. The CDR3 DNA reads as TGTGCCAGCAGCGCGCAGGGACAGGGAGTTGGCTATGGCTACACCTTC. Its translation is CASSAQGQGVGYGYTF.

This clone was seen only a few times. This CDR3 is CASSASGSFSYEQYF. Here the CDR3 DNA reads TGTGCCAGCAGTGCTTCAGGGTCCTTCTCCTACGAGCAGTACTTC. J is TRBJ2-7 and V is TRBV25-1, with a possible D match to TRBD1 (5 bases). The CDR3 contains 15 residues. The germline V and J ends were trimmed by 4 bases and 0 bases, with 13 bases remaining between them. From germline, CDR1 is MGHDK and CDR2 SYGVNS.

This chain joins TRBV5-1 and TRBJ1-4; 9 bases align to TRBD1. CDR3 length: 15 amino acids. After removal of 4 bases from V and 8 bases from J, the junction contained 9 bases not matched to a gene. Looked up from germline, CDR1 is SGHRS and CDR2 is YFSETQ. For the CDR3, the DNA is TGCGCCAGCAGCGCCACAGGGGGCATATTGGAAAAACTGTTTTTT. Protein: CASSATGGILEKLFF.

The V and J genes are TRBV7-3 and TRBJ2-1; 9 bases are a match to TRBD1. Germline V lookup: CDR1 SGHTA, CDR2 FQGTGA. V shed 2 bases, J shed 7 bases, and the junction held 3 bases outside the gene matches. The CDR3 totals 14 residues. CDR3 amino acids: CASSLDRGLNEQFF. The CDR3 nucleotides are TGTGCCAGCAGCTTAGACAGGGGGTTGAATGAGCAGTTCTTC.

J is TRBJ2-1 and V is TRBV9; 8 nucleotides agree with TRBD1. Per germline, CDR1 SGDLS and CDR2 YYNGEE. The CDR3 contains 15 residues. The trim removed 3 bases at V and 4 bases at J, leaving 6 bases unmatched. The chain's CDR3 is CASSGRGPGYNEQFF. The DNA for the CDR3 is TGTGCCAGCAGCGGCAGGGGGCCCGGTTACAATGAGCAGTTCTTC. Supplemented by reference TRBV9 and TRBJ2-1, the full variable domain reads DSGVTQTPKHLITATGQRVTLRCSPRSGDLSVYWYQQSLDQGLQFLIQYYNGEERAKGNILERFSAQQFPDLHSELNLSSLELGDSALYFCASSGRGPGYNEQFFGPGTRLTVL.

J is TRBJ1-2 and V is TRBV5-6; 9 bases agree with TRBD1. Germline loops: CDR1 SGHDT, CDR2 YYEEEE. V gave up 5 bases and J gave up 5 bases; unmatched junction bases: 10. The CDR3 runs to 15 residues. CDR3 DNA sequence: TGTGCCAGCAGTTGGACAGGGGACCTGGGGTATGGCTACACCTTC. Translation gives CASSWTGDLGYGYTF.

The CDR3 DNA reads as TGTGCCAGCAGTGCATTAGAGGCAGGGTTTGAAAAACTGTTTTTT. Protein sequence: CASSALEAGFEKLFF. The chain links TRBV25-1 to TRBJ1-4; perhaps TRBD1 as D (5 bases). V shed 4 bases and J shed 7 bases, with 16 bases lying between them. Germline V CDR1 and CDR2: MGHDK, SYGVNS. CDR3 length: 15 residues.

The V gene is TRBV5-1, the J gene TRBJ1-5; possibly TRBD1 for D (6 bases). The V end lost 4 bases, the J end lost 3 bases, and 14 bases lay between the germline ends. The germline CDR1 and CDR2 sequences are SGHRS and YFSETQ. The CDR3 consists of 15 residues. Here the CDR3 DNA reads TGCGCCAGCAGCCCGTCAGGGGTGGCCAATCAGCCCCAGCATTTT. Translated, it gives CASSPSGVANQPQHF.

The chain is built from TRBV3-1 (or the pseudogene TRBV3-2) and TRBJ1-4; D call uncertain. The CDR3 spans 15 residues. V was cut by 4 bases and J by 0 bases, with 9 bases left in between. Germline CDR1 and CDR2: LGHDT and YNNKEL (reference sequence). This CDR3 reads CASSRATATNEKLFF. The CDR3 nucleotides read TGTGCCAGCAGCCGCGCCACGGCAACTAATGAAAAACTGTTTTTT.

The genes are TRBV6-5 and TRBJ2-7, with no clear D. The germline V and J ends were trimmed by 0 bases and 3 bases, with 6 bases remaining between them. The CDR3 contains 13 residues. The germline gives CDR1 MNHEY, CDR2 SVGAGI. In nucleotides, the CDR3 is TGTGCCAGCAGTTACTCTGTCAGCTACGAGCAGTACTTC. Translating it yields CASSYSVSYEQYF.

The chain combines TRBV6-5 with TRBJ1-2, with TRBD1 identical over 9 bases. CDR1 is MNHEY, CDR2 SVGAGI, per germline. The CDR3 has 13 residues. The J segment lost 3 bases and the V segment lost 10 bases, leaving 6 bases of the junction unmatched. CDR3 residues: CATRTGVDYGYTF. The CDR3 coding sequence is TGTGCCACCCGGACAGGGGTTGACTATGGCTACACCTTC.

This chain uses TRBV5-1 with TRBJ1-1; 8 bases align to TRBD1. CDR3 size: 14 residues. Trimming cost V 4 bases and J 2 bases; bases outside gene matches: 4. Looked up from germline, CDR1 is SGHRS and CDR2 is YFSETQ. CDR3 bases: TGCGCCAGCAGCCAACAGGGGGGAAACACTGAAGCTTTCTTT. Protein product: CASSQQGGNTEAFF.

The rearrangement uses TRBV5-4 and TRBJ2-5, with D perhaps matching TRBD1 (6 bases). V was cut by 0 bases and J by 2 bases, with 11 bases left in between. CDR3 length equals 15 residues. The germline V gene encodes CDR1 SGHNT and CDR2 YYREEE (reference sequence). DNA for the CDR3: TGTGCCAGCAGCTTGGCTCAGGGGAGACAAGAGACCCAGTACTTC. It yields the protein CASSLAQGRQETQYF.

The chain employs TRBV6-6 and TRBJ1-5; D remains unclear. Between the trimmed V and J ends, which lost 0 bases and 7 bases, there was a span of 4 bases. This CDR3 is 12 amino acids long. CDR1 MNHNY and CDR2 SVGAGI come from the germline V gene (reference sequence). As DNA, the CDR3 is TGTGCCAGCAGTTACTCTAGACAGCCCCAGCATTTT. Protein product: CASSYSRQPQHF.